The source of this T cell receptor beta chain is a study of blood T cell repertoires in COVID-19. Sequencing used immunoSEQ multiplex PCR; TCRdb keeps in-frame clones, though not all of them. The sample has about 140,000 clones, roughly 90% seen once. This CDR3 region has 16 residues. Trimming took 0 bases from V and 7 from J; bases not matched to a gene: 8. Germline loops: CDR1 WNHNN, CDR2 SYGVQD (reference sequence). The receptor was isolated from a man in his 70s with acute or convalescent COVID-19. The V and J genes are TRBV10-1 and TRBJ2-2, with 7 bases aligning to TRBD1. Sequenced sample: peripheral blood. The CDR3, as DNA: TGCGCCAGCAGTGAGTCGGGTACAGGGGCGCGCGGGGAGCTGTTTTTT. This sequence encodes CASSESGTGARGELFF.